Shown below are 10 T cell receptor beta chains from a single sample sequenced in a study of cytomegalovirus exposure and HLA in healthy donors. 13 Jbeta primers and 60 Vbeta primers were used for the PCR. Data came from immunoSEQ multiplex PCR; TCRdb stores just in-frame clones and leaves some out. The data hold 150,000 to 200,000 clones, with 60% to 80% observed a single time. Sequenced input: PBMCs. Receptor source: a man in his fifties or sixties in good health and CMV-seronegative.

This clone has just a few counts. One end of the junction is discordant with germline, which a read error may explain. V gene TRBV19 combines with J gene TRBJ1-2; maybe TRBD1 (6 bases). Germline lookup yields CDR1 LNHDA and CDR2 SQIVND (reference sequence). CDR3 length equals 16 residues. The CDR3 bases are TGTGCCAGTAGTATATTGCAGGGGAAGTCCAACTATGGCTACCCCTTC. It is translated as CASSILQGKSNYGYPF.

The rearrangement joins TRBV4-2 to TRBJ2-1, with 11 bases lining up with TRBD1. This CDR3 spans 16 amino acids. V lost 0 bases to trimming and J lost 9 bases; unmatched junction nucleotides: 7. Per germline, CDR1 LGHNA and CDR2 YNFKEQ. The CDR3 sequence: CASSQELGTGGGEQFF. As DNA, the CDR3 is TGTGCCAGCAGCCAAGAATTAGGGACAGGGGGGGGTGAGCAGTTCTTC.

The V call is TRBV4-2, the J call TRBJ2-2; 10 bases fit TRBD1. CDR3 length: 17 residues. Unmatched junction bases numbered 8, after V lost 0 bases and J lost 7 bases. CDR1 is LGHNA and CDR2 is YNFKEQ in the germline V gene. The CDR3 loop is CASSQESRDRGFGELFF. CDR3 nucleotide sequence: TGTGCCAGCAGCCAAGAATCGAGGGACAGGGGATTCGGGGAGCTGTTTTTT.

This clone was seen a few times. The chain is built from TRBV7-7 and TRBJ2-1; TRBD1 is a possible D gene (6 bases). Per germline, CDR1 SSHAT and CDR2 FNYEAQ (reference sequence). The CDR3 runs to 15 residues. The germline V and J ends were trimmed by 1 base and 1 base, with 8 bases remaining between them. The CDR3 reads CASSLDRVSYNEQFF. CDR3 coding DNA: TGTGCCAGCAGCTTAGACAGGGTTTCCTACAATGAGCAGTTCTTC.

This sequence joins TRBV7-9 and TRBJ2-1; D is perhaps TRBD1 (8 bases). CDR3 length: 17 residues. Germline assignment: CDR1 SEHNR and CDR2 FQNEAQ (reference sequence). The ends were cut back, 5 bases at V and 9 bases at J, with 26 bases in the middle. CDR3 bases: TGTGCCAGCAGCCTGTTAACAGGACAGGGAGGGTTCGGTGAGCAGTTCTTC. Translating it yields CASSLLTGQGGFGEQFF.

This chain joins TRBV28 and TRBJ2-7; 9 positions match TRBD1. V dropped 6 bases and J dropped 8; count of bases not matched to a gene: 11. The CDR3 is 14 amino acids. The germline gives CDR1 MDHEN, CDR2 SYDVKM. The CDR3, as DNA: TGTGCCAGCAGACTCACAGGGGGCGATGGAAAGCAGTACTTC. Amino acids: CASRLTGGDGKQYF.

The J gene is TRBJ2-1, the V gene TRBV6-4; TRBD2 might be the D (7 bases). The CDR3 has 12 amino acids. The V gene's germline CDR1 is MRHNA and CDR2 SNTAGT. The V end lost 5 bases, the J end lost 12 bases, and 14 bases lay between the germline ends. This CDR3 is CASSTGGRRQFF. The CDR3 bases are TGTGCCAGCAGTACCGGGGGGCGCAGGCAGTTCTTC.

This clone was seen a handful of times. The chain employs TRBV27 and TRBJ1-2; perhaps TRBD1 as D (6 bases). Deletions cut 6 bases from V and 2 bases from J, with 13 bases between. The CDR3 has 14 residues. Germline CDR1 is MNHEY and CDR2 is SMNVEV (reference sequence). CDR3 coding DNA: TGTGCCAGCAGCCCCAACAGGGCGAACTATGGCTACACCTTC. Translating it yields CASSPNRANYGYTF.

This clone appeared many times. The CDR3 DNA reads as TGTGCCAGCAGCTACGACAGCAGCAATCAGCCCCAGCATTTT. Its translation: CASSYDSSNQPQHF. The chain has TRBV7-9 and TRBJ1-5; D is possibly TRBD1 (5 bases). Germline V lookup: CDR1 SEHNR, CDR2 FQNEAQ (reference sequence). V lost 4 bases and J lost 1, with 8 bases in between. This CDR3 is 14 amino acids long.

This chain joins TRBV10-3 and TRBJ1-4, with D perhaps matching TRBD1 (6 bases). The CDR3 spans 14 residues. Germline assignment: CDR1 ENHRY and CDR2 SYGVKD. The germline V and J ends were trimmed by 3 bases and 6 bases, with 11 bases remaining between them. CDR3 nucleotide sequence: TGTGCCATCAGTGAACACAGGGAATATGAAAAACTGTTTTTT. It encodes CAISEHREYEKLFF.